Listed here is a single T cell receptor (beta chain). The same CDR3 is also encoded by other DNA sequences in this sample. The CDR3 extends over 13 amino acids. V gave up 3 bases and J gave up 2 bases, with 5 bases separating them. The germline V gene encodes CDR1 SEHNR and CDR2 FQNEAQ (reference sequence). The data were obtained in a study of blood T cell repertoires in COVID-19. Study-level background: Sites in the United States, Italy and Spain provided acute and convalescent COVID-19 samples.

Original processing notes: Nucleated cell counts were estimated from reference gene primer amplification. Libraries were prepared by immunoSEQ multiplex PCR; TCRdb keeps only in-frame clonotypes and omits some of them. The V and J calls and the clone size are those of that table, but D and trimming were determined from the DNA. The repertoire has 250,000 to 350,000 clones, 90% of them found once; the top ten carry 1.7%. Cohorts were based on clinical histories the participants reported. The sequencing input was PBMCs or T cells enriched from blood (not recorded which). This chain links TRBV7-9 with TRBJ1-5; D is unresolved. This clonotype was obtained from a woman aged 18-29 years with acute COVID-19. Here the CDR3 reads CASSLTGNQPQHF. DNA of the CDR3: TGTGCCAGCAGCTTGACTGGCAATCAGCCCCAGCATTTT. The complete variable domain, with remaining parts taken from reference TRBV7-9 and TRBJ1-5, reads DTGVSQNPRHKITKRGQNVTFRCDPISEHNRLYWYRQTLGQGPEFLTYFQNEAQLEKSRLLSDRFSAERPKGSFSTLEIQRTEQGDSAMYLCASSLTGNQPQHFGDGTRLSIL.